This T cell receptor (beta chain) is from a study of T cells in localized non-small cell lung cancer. Broader study findings: Density of T cells in blood, when higher, went with longer overall survival. Multi-region tumor sequencing was not done, so intratumor heterogeneity could not be excluded. Researchers found a median approximately 53 of the top 100 tumor clones in adjacent lung. Exceeding tumor, uninvolved adjacent lung had the highest T cell clonality.

Deletions cut 5 bases from V and 7 bases from J, with 18 bases between. The CDR3 is made up of 14 amino acids. Germline CDR1 SGDLS, CDR2 YYNGEE. Profiling relied on immunoSEQ multiplex PCR, and the TCRdb table lists in-frame clones only, not all of them. The sample carries approximately 7,000 clones, over 40% recorded once. This clone was recorded a few times. Its target is unknown. The source material was lung tumor tissue, sampled before any cancer treatment. This TCR came from a man aged 35 to 69 with stage III lung adenocarcinoma. The rearrangement links TRBV9 to TRBJ1-1, with unresolved D. In DNA, the CDR3 is TGTGCCAGCAGTGAAGCTCTGTCCCTAGGTGAAGCTTTCTTT. Translated: CASSEALSLGEAFF.